The 17 T cell receptor beta chains presented below share a single source sample, sequenced in a study of blood T cell repertoires in COVID-19. Only in-frame clones appear in the TCRdb table, and some are missing; sequencing was by immunoSEQ multiplex PCR. The sample lists about 46,000 clones, about four fifths occurring once. Sequencing used peripheral blood. The receptors were sampled from a man in his 60s with active COVID-19.

The chain uses TRBV7-9 and TRBJ1-4; 7 bases are a match to TRBD1. CDR3 size: 15 residues. Germline V gene data show CDR1 as SEHNR and CDR2 as FQNEAQ (reference sequence). V lost 4 bases and J lost 3; bases outside the gene matches: 5. This CDR3 reads CASSSNRGPNEKLFF. CDR3 bases: TGTGCCAGCAGCTCCAACAGGGGTCCTAATGAAAAACTGTTTTTT.

The chain has TRBV5-6 and TRBJ2-7; 13 bases fit TRBD2. V trimming: 4 bases; J trimming: 2 bases; junction bases outside the gene matches: 3. The CDR3 totals 15 residues. The germline V gene encodes CDR1 SGHDT and CDR2 YYEEEE. The chain's CDR3 is CASSLGTSGAYEQYF. Here the CDR3 DNA reads TGTGCCAGCAGCCTCGGGACTAGCGGGGCCTACGAGCAGTACTTC.

The chain is built from TRBV7-2 and TRBJ2-7; D may be TRBD1 (6 bases). The V end lost 5 bases, the J end lost 4 bases, and 12 bases lay between the germline ends. This CDR3 contains 13 residues. Germline loops: CDR1 SGHTA, CDR2 FQGNSA. The CDR3 protein is CASSPGQLYEQYF. The CDR3 coding sequence is TGTGCCAGCAGCCCAGGACAGCTTTACGAGCAGTACTTC.

This chain connects TRBV10-3 to TRBJ2-3; 12 bases agree with TRBD2. V shed 2 bases, J shed 2 bases, and the junction held 2 bases outside the gene matches. Germline V CDR1 and CDR2: ENHRY, SYGVKD. The CDR3 runs to 16 residues. The CDR3 is CAISEASGGDTDTQYF. The CDR3 DNA is TGTGCCATCAGTGAGGCTAGCGGGGGGGACACAGATACGCAGTATTTT.

This chain joins TRBV4-1 and TRBJ2-7, with a possible D match to TRBD1 (5 bases). CDR3 length: 14 residues. CDR1 and CDR2 (germline): MGHRA, YSYEKL. Trimming took off 0 bases at V and 4 bases at J, with 10 bases between the two ends. CDR3 sequence: CASSQEYGAYEQYF. In DNA, the CDR3 is TGCGCCAGCAGCCAAGAATATGGGGCGTACGAGCAGTACTTC.

The CDR3 DNA reads as TGCGCCAGCAGCTTGGCCAATCCAGTGCGGGACCCCTACGAGCAGTACTTC. It codes for CASSLANPVRDPYEQYF. The chain recombines TRBV5-1 with TRBJ2-7; tentatively, D is TRBD2 (6 bases). V was cut by 0 bases and J by 2 bases, with 18 bases left in between. The CDR3 covers 17 residues. CDR1 SGHRS and CDR2 YFSETQ come from the germline V gene. The full variable domain, with the rest looked up from reference TRBV5-1 and TRBJ2-7, is KAGVTQTPRYLIKTRGQQVTLSCSPISGHRSVSWYQQTPGQGLQFLFEYFSETQRNKGNFPGRFSGRQFSNSRSEMNVSTLELGDSALYLCASSLANPVRDPYEQYFGPGTRLTVT.

This clone was counted between two and nine times. The rearrangement joins TRBV7-9 to TRBJ1-5; possibly TRBD1 for D (6 bases). The CDR3 covers 15 residues. The V gene lost 5 bases and the J gene lost 1 base, with 12 bases spanning the gap. Germline V gene lookup returns CDR1 SEHNR and CDR2 FQNEAQ (reference sequence). The CDR3 DNA is TGTGCCAGCAGCCTCACAGGGATGAGCAATCAGCCCCAGCATTTT. Protein product: CASSLTGMSNQPQHF.

This sequence joins TRBV27 and TRBJ2-3, with 9 bases fitting TRBD2. This CDR3 is 15 amino acids long. Trimming cost V 5 bases and J 7 bases; bases outside gene matches: 10. The germline V gene encodes CDR1 MNHEY and CDR2 SMNVEV (reference sequence). DNA of the CDR3: TGTGCCAGCAGTCCTTTAGCGGGAGATGTGCATACGCAGTATTTT. Its translation: CASSPLAGDVHTQYF.

Only a few counts were recorded for this clone. This chain connects TRBV28 to TRBJ2-1; the match to TRBD1 covers 8 bases. Germline CDR1 reads MDHEN; CDR2 reads SYDVKM. The V segment lost 5 bases and the J segment 7 bases; nucleotides outside the gene matches: 13. The CDR3 is 16 residues long. CDR3 sequence: CASSATGTGRRNEQFF. CDR3 sequence (DNA): TGTGCCAGCAGTGCGACCGGGACAGGTCGTCGGAATGAGCAGTTCTTC.

J is TRBJ1-1 and V is TRBV2; D not certain. Looked up from germline, CDR1 is SNHLY and CDR2 is FYNNEI. This CDR3 contains 11 residues. The V end was cut by 6 bases, the J end by 7 bases, with 9 bases between. The chain's CDR3 is CASRPGFEAFF. The CDR3, as DNA: TGTGCCAGCAGACCGGGGTTTGAAGCTTTCTTT. Combining the CDR3 with reference TRBV2 and TRBJ1-1 gives the whole variable domain EPEVTQTPSHQVTQMGQEVILRCVPISNHLYFYWYRQILGQKVEFLVSFYNNEISEKSEIFDDQFSVERPDGSNFTLKIRSTKLEDSAMYFCASRPGFEAFFGQGTRLTVV.

This clone was seen more than once but under ten times. The rearrangement uses TRBV7-2 and TRBJ1-6; no reliable D call. V was shortened by 1 base and J by 8 bases, with 9 bases between the two germline ends. This CDR3 contains 14 residues. Germline CDR1 is SGHTA and CDR2 is FQGNSA. CDR3 in amino acids: CASSLVLLDSPLHF. The CDR3 region has the DNA TGTGCCAGCAGCTTAGTTCTACTCGATTCACCCCTCCACTTT.

V is TRBV7-9 and J is TRBJ1-5, with D uncertain. V was clipped by 3 bases and J by 0 bases, with 12 bases between them. Germline CDR1 reads SEHNR; CDR2 reads FQNEAQ (reference sequence). The CDR3 covers 16 residues. The CDR3 loop is CASSLAEGYSNQPQHF. The CDR3, as DNA: TGTGCCAGCAGCTTGGCGGAGGGATATAGCAATCAGCCCCAGCATTTT.

The gene calls are TRBV5-1 and TRBJ1-1; TRBD1 is a possible D gene (5 bases). V was shortened by 0 bases and J by 3 bases, with 9 bases between the two germline ends. The CDR3 loop spans 14 amino acids. Germline loops: CDR1 SGHRS, CDR2 YFSETQ. The CDR3 spells CASSLDRRDTEAFF. In DNA form, the CDR3 reads TGCGCCAGCAGCTTGGACAGGCGAGACACTGAAGCTTTCTTT.

J is TRBJ2-1 and V is TRBV7-8; D call uncertain. The CDR3 runs 13 residues. The germline V gene encodes CDR1 SGHVS and CDR2 FQNEAQ. The V end lost 1 base, the J end lost 7 bases, and 8 bases lay between the germline ends. The CDR3 protein is CASSLGLANEQFF. In DNA, the CDR3 is TGTGCCAGCAGCTTAGGACTGGCAAATGAGCAGTTCTTC.

This chain connects TRBV5-1 to TRBJ2-5, with a tentative D call TRBD1 (5 bases). V was clipped by 1 base and J by 1 base, with 14 bases between them. There are 16 residues in the CDR3. Per the germline V gene, CDR1 is SGHRS and CDR2 is YFSETQ. CDR3: CASSLQGALVQETQYF. The DNA for the CDR3 is TGCGCCAGCAGCTTGCAAGGGGCCCTCGTCCAAGAGACCCAGTACTTC. Based on the CDR3 plus reference TRBV5-1 and TRBJ2-5, the full variable domain is KAGVTQTPRYLIKTRGQQVTLSCSPISGHRSVSWYQQTPGQGLQFLFEYFSETQRNKGNFPGRFSGRQFSNSRSEMNVSTLELGDSALYLCASSLQGALVQETQYFGPGTRLLVL.

In nucleotides, the CDR3 is TGTGCCAGCAGTCCTGAAAGCGGGTGGGCGCGGGGCTACACCTTC. Translation: CASSPESGWARGYTF. The chain is built from TRBV28 and TRBJ1-2; D call uncertain. This CDR3 is 15 amino acids long. Germline values: CDR1 MDHEN, CDR2 SYDVKM. V dropped 5 bases and J dropped 8 bases, with 21 bases sitting between them.

This clone was observed a handful of times. The rearrangement links TRBV29-1 to TRBJ2-1; no clear D gene. V was pared by 2 bases and J by 12 bases, with 14 bases between. Germline lookup yields CDR1 SQVTM and CDR2 ANQGSEA. This CDR3 region has 12 residues. The CDR3 DNA reads as TGCAGCGTTGAAACGGGTAGCAATTGGCAGTTCTTC. This encodes CSVETGSNWQFF.